This T cell receptor (beta chain) was sequenced for a study of T cell responses to AZD1222 COVID-19 vaccine. Regarding the study as a whole: Baseline serology detected seropositivity in only 5 to 7 AZD1222 recipients. Regions 160-218 and 743-854 dominated among vaccine-associated CD4 TCRs spanning spike. Among the donors, most were white British and more were female, and clonal diversity was possibly underestimated. Spike-specific TCR repertoires showed rising breadth and depth after two AZD1222 doses.

The V end was cut by 6 bases, the J end by 7 bases, with 30 bases between. The CDR3 has 18 residues. Germline V gene data show CDR1 as MNHEY and CDR2 as SMNVEV (reference sequence). For this clone: Its antigen is currently unknown.

Libraries were prepared by immunoSEQ multiplex PCR; TCRdb keeps only in-frame clonotypes and omits some of them. The sample has some 100,000 clones; approximately 90% are singletons. This TCR was sampled from an adult in good health. The specimen comprised peripheral blood, sampled on day 0 of AZD1222 vaccination. The V call is TRBV27, the J call TRBJ1-2; perhaps TRBD1 as D (6 bases). The CDR3 here is CASSLGGGGRKIFGGYTF. The CDR3 nucleotides read TGTGCCAGCAGCTTGGGGGGGGGCGGACGGAAGATCTTCGGTGGCTACACCTTC.